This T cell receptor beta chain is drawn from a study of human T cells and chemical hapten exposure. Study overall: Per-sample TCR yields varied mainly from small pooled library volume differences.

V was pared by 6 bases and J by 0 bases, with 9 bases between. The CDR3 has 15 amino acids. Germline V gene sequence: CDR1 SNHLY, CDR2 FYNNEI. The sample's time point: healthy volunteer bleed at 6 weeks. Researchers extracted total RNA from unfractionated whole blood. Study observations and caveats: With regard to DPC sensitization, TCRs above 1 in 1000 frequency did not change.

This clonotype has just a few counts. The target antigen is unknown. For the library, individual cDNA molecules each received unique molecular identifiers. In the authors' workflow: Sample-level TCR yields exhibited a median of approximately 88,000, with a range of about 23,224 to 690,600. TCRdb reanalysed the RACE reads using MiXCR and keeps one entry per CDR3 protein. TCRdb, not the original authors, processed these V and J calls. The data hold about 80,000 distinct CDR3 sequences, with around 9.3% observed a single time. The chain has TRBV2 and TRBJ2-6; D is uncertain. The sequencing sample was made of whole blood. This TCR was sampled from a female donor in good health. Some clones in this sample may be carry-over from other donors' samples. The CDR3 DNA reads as TGTGCCAGCAGCCTTAGCAGCTCTGGGGCCAACGTCCTGACTTTC. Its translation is CASSLSSSGANVLTF.